A single T cell receptor beta chain is shown here with its context. V was shortened by 5 bases and J by 5 bases, with 19 bases between the two germline ends. Germline V lookup: CDR1 SGHVS, CDR2 FQNEAQ. The CDR3 has 15 residues. This record comes from a study of blood T cell repertoires in COVID-19. The wider study: Acute and convalescent COVID-19 samples came from the United States, Italy and Spain. From T cells, B-cell-depleted T cells, or PBMCs came the material, which was cDNA or gDNA.

In the original processing: Counts of nucleated cells, estimated from reference gene primer amplification, were obtained. TCRdb's table, derived via immunoSEQ multiplex PCR, lists solely in-frame clones and lacks some. The D gene and trimming were derived from the DNA, and the V and J assignments and clone size from that table. The sample comprises 65,000 or so clones, 76% of which are singletons, and approximately 6.8% rests with the top ten. The sequence was obtained from a woman between 50 and 59 years old with active or convalescent COVID-19. The chain has TRBV7-8 and TRBJ2-7; D possibly corresponds to TRBD2 (6 bases). Material for sequencing was peripheral blood. CDR3 DNA sequence: TGTGCCAGCAGCCGTCGGGCAGGGAGGCTGAACGAGCAGTACTTC. Translating gives CASSRRAGRLNEQYF.